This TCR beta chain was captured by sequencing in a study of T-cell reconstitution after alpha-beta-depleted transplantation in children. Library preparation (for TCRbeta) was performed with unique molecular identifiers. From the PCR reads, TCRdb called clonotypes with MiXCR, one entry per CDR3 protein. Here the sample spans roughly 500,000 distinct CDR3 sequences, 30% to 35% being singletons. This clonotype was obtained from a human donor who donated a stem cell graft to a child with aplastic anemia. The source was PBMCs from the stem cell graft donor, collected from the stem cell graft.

In DNA, the CDR3 is TGTGCCAGCAGTTACTCACCTGACTACAATGAGCAGTTCTTC. This encodes CASSYSPDYNEQFF. The chain couples TRBV6-2 or TRBV6-3 to TRBJ2-1; D unclear. There are 14 residues in the CDR3. CDR1 and CDR2 (germline): MNHEY, SVGEGT. Between the trimmed V and J ends, which lost 0 bases and 3 bases, there was a span of 6 bases.